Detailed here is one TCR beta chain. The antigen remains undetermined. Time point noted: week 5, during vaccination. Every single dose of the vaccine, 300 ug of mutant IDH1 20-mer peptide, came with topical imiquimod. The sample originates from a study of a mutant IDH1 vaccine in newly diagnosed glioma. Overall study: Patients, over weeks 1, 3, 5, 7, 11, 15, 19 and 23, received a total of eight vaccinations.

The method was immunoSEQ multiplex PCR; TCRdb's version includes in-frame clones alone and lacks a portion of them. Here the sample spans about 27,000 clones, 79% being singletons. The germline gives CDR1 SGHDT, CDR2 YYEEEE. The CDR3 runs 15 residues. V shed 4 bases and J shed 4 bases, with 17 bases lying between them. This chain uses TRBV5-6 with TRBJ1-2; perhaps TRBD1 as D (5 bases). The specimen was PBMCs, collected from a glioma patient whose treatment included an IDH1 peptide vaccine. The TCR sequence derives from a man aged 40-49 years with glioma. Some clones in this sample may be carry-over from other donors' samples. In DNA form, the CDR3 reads TGTGCCAGCAGCCCGCACCAGGGACGGCCCTATGGCTACACCTTC. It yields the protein CASSPHQGRPYGYTF.